The rows below give T cell receptor beta chains drawn from one sample of a study of cytomegalovirus exposure and HLA in healthy donors. Measured with immunoSEQ multiplex PCR; TCRdb has only the in-frame clones, and not every one. Of over 150,000 clones in the sample, 75% to 85% are singletons; the top ten hold less than 8.5%. The sample comprised PBMCs. These receptors originate from a man aged 25-40 years in good health and CMV-seropositive. Both conserved end residues are part of each CDR3. Fields, in order: V gene, J gene, D gene, CDR3 protein. D genes are given only for firm matches.

TRBV7-9	TRBJ1-1	NA	CASSSNGEQNTEAFF
TRBV6-1	TRBJ1-4	TRBD1	CASMGQGRGKLFF
TRBV6-6	TRBJ1-1	NA	CASSPGQNTEAFF
TRBV6-5	TRBJ2-1	NA	CASSYSTGVEQFF
TRBV30	TRBJ2-2	NA	CACARDSLNTGELFF
TRBV6-6	TRBJ1-1	NA	CASLLRTDPSGAFF
TRBV28	TRBJ1-5	TRBD1	CASSRQGGNQPQHF
TRBV7-6	TRBJ1-1	NA	CASSFRGRGTEAFF
TRBV5-4	TRBJ2-3	TRBD2	CASSLGGGLAGDVGTDTQYF
TRBV11-2	TRBJ2-7	NA	CASSLGGGPYEQYF
TRBV5-4	TRBJ2-1	TRBD2	CASSLGSSGLYNEQFF
TRBV12-2	TRBJ1-1	NA	CASRQPGQGDLGTEAFF
TRBV6-4	TRBJ2-1	NA	CASAGSSRNEQFF
TRBV29-1	TRBJ2-7	TRBD1	CSVEPTGKRYEQYF
TRBV15	TRBJ2-1	TRBD1	CATSRGRGQGVTGSYNEQFF